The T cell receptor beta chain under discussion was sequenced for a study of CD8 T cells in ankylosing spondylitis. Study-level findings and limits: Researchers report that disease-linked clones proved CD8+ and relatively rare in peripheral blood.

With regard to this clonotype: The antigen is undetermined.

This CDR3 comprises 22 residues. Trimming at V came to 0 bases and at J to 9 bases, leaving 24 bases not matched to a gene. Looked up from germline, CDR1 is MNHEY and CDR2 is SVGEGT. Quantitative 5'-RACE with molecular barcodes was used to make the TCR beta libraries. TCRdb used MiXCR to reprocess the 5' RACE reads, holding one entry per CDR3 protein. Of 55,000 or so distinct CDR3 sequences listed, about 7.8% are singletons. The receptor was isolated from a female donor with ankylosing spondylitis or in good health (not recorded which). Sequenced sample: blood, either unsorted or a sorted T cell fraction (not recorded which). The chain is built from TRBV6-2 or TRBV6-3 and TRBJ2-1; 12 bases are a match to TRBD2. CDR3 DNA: TGTGCCAGCAGTTACTCTTCACAGTCCCCCAGACTAGCGGGGGAGTATCGTAGTGAGCAGTTCTTC. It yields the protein CASSYSSQSPRLAGEYRSEQFF.